This TCR beta chain was sequenced for a study of siplizumab effects on memory and regulatory T cells. TCRdb's table, derived via immunoSEQ multiplex PCR, lists solely in-frame clones and lacks some. The repertoire holds about 94,000 clones, with 94% as singletons. This clone was recorded only once. Its antigen is undetermined. There are 13 residues in the CDR3. Germline CDR1 SQVTM, CDR2 ANQGSEA. Trimming pared 6 bases from V and 0 bases from J, leaving 12 bases between. Points from the study as a whole: Controls showed an average of 26.9% Treg-derived mappable alloreactive CD4+ clones, while siplizumab showed roughly 74%. Unstimulated subset assignment was obtained for only a minor fraction of alloreactive clones. Roughly 75-95% of proliferating CD4+ or CD8+ clones defied assignment to a naive or memory phenotype. Naive T cells seemed more diverse than memory cells and seemed major alloresponse contributors.

The J gene is TRBJ2-7, the V gene TRBV29-1, with TRBD2 as a possible D gene (5 bases). The sample taken for sequencing was non-Treg CD4+ T cells sorted from blood. The receptor was derived from a human donor in good health. CDR3 coding DNA: TGCAGCGTAGGACTGGGAAGCTCCTACGAGCAGTACTTC. Amino acid sequence: CSVGLGSSYEQYF.